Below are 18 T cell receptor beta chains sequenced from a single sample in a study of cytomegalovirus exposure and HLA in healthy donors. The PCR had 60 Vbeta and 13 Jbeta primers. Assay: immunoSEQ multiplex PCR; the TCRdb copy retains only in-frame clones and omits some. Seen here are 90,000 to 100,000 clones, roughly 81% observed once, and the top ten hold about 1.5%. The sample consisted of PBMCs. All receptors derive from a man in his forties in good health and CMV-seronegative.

DNA for the CDR3: TGTGCCAGCAGCTTGGGACAGAATAGCGGCTACACCTTC. It is translated as CASSLGQNSGYTF. This chain uses TRBV5-6 with TRBJ1-2, with D perhaps matching TRBD1 (5 bases). Germline CDR1 and CDR2: SGHDT and YYEEEE. The CDR3 totals 13 residues. V gave up 0 bases and J gave up 8 bases, with 11 bases separating them.

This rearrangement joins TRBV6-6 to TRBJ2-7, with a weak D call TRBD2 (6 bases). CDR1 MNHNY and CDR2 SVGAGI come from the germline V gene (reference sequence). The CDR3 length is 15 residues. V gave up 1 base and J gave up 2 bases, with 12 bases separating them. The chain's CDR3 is CASSYLGGRTYEQYF. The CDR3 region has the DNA TGTGCCAGCAGTTACTTAGGAGGGAGAACCTACGAGCAGTACTTC.

CDR3 loop: CASSPGGSARGYTF. The CDR3 nucleotides are TGTGCCAGCAGCCCTGGGGGGTCTGCTAGAGGCTACACCTTC. This sequence joins TRBV7-8 and TRBJ1-2, with D tentatively TRBD1 (5 bases). Trimming pared 5 bases from V and 8 bases from J, leaving 18 bases between. This CDR3 is built from 14 residues. The germline V gene encodes CDR1 SGHVS and CDR2 FQNEAQ.

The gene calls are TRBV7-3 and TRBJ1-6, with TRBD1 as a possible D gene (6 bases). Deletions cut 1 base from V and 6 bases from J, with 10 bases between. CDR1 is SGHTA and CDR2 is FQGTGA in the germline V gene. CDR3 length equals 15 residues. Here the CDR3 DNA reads TGTGCCAGCAGCTTAAACCCAGGGGCTAATTCACCCCTCCACTTT. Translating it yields CASSLNPGANSPLHF.

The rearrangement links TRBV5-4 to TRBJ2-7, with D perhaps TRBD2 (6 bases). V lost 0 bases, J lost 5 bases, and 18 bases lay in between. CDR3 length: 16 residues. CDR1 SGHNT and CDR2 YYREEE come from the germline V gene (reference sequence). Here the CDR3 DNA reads TGTGCCAGCAGCTTGGAACTCCCTCTCGCGGGGAACGAGCAGTACTTC. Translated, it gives CASSLELPLAGNEQYF.

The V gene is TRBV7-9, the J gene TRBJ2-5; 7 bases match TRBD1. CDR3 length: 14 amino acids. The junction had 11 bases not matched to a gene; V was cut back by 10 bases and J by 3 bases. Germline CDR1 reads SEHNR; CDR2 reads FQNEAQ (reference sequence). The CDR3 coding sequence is TGTGCCATCGATAAAAGGGGGACAGAAGAGACCCAGTACTTC. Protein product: CAIDKRGTEETQYF.

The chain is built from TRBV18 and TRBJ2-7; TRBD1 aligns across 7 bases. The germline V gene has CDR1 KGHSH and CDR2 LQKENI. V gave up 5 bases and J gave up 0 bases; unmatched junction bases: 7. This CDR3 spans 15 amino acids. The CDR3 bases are TGTGCCAGCTCAGTGAACAGGGGTTTCTCCTACGAGCAGTACTTC. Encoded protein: CASSVNRGFSYEQYF.

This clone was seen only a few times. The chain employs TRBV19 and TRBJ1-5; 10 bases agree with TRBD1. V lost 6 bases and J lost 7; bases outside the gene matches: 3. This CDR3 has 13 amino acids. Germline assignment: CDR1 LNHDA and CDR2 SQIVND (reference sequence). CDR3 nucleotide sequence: TGTGCCAGTAGCCGGGACAGGGGCCAGCCCCAGCATTTT. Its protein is CASSRDRGQPQHF.

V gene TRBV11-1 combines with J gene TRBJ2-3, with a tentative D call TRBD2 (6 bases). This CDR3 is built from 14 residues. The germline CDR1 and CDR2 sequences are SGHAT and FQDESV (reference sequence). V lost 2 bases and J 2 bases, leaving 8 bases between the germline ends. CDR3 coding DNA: TGTGCCAGCAGCTTAACTAGCAACACAGATACGCAGTATTTT. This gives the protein CASSLTSNTDTQYF.

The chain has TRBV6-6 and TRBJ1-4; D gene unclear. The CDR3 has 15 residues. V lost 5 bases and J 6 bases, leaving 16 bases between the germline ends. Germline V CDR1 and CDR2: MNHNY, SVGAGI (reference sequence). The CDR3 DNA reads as TGTGCCAGCAGTCGCAGTTTGAGGGAAGATGAAAAACTGTTTTTT. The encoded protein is CASSRSLREDEKLFF.

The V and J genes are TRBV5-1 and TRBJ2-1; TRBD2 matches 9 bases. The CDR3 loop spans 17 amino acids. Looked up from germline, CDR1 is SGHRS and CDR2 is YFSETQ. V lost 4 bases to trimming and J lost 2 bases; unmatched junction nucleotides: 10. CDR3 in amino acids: CASSHPGGGGAYNEQFF. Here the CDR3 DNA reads TGCGCCAGCAGCCACCCCGGTGGCGGGGGGGCCTACAATGAGCAGTTCTTC.

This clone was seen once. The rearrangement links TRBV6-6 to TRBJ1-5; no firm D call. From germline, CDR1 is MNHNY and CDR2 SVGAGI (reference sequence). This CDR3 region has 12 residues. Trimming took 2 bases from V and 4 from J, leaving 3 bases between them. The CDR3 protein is CASSYQNQPQHF. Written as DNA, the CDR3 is TGTGCCAGCAGTTACCAGAATCAGCCCCAGCATTTT.

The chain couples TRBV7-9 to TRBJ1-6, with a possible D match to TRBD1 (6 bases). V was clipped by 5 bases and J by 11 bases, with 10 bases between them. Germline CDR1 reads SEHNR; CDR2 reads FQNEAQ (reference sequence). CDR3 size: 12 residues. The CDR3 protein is CASSNRETPLHF. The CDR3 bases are TGTGCCAGCAGCAACAGGGAAACACCCCTCCACTTT.

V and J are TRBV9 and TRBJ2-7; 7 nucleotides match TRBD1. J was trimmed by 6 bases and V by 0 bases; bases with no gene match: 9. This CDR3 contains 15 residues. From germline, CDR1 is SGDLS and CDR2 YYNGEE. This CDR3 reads CASSVVSHPGGEQYF. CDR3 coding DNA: TGTGCCAGCAGCGTAGTAAGCCACCCAGGGGGCGAGCAGTACTTC.

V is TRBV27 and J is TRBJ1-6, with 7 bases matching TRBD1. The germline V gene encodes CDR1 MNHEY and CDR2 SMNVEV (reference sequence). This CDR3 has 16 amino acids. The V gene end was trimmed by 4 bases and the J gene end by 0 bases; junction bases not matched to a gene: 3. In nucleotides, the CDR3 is TGTGCCAGCAGTTACAGGGGAAGCTCCTATAATTCACCCCTCCACTTT. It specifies CASSYRGSSYNSPLHF.

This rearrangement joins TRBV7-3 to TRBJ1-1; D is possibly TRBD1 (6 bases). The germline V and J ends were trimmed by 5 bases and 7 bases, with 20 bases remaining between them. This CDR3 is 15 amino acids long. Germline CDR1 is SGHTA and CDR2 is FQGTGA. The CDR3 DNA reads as TGTGCCAGCAGCCCGCAGGGGATGGTGTTAAATGAAGCTTTCTTT. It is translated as CASSPQGMVLNEAFF.

The CDR3 region is CSVHYEQYF. CDR3 bases: TGCAGCGTCCACTACGAGCAGTACTTC. This chain uses TRBV29-1 with TRBJ2-5; D not certain. The better agreement between TRBJ2-7 and the DNA end casts doubt on the J call. CDR3 length: 9 residues. Germline V gene lookup returns CDR1 SQVTM and CDR2 ANQGSEA.

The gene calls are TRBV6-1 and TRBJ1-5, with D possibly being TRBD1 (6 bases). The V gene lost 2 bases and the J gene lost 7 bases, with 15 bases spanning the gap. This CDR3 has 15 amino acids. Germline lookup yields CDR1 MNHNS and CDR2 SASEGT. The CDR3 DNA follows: TGTGCCAGCAGTGAAAGGAGGGGGGGCACACAGCCCCAGCATTTT. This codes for CASSERRGGTQPQHF.